The subject of this entry is one T cell receptor (beta chain). Its cognate antigen is unknown. This specimen belongs to a study of post-analysis software for immune sequencing data. The study, taken as a whole, reports: Patients with multiple sclerosis recorded significantly lower normalized Chao1 diversity than controls, the study found. Elevated frequency relative to controls characterized several TRBV segments in patients, TRBV5-6, TRBV5-1 and TRBV20-1 among them.

The germline V and J ends were trimmed by 6 bases and 6 bases, with 12 bases remaining between them. The CDR3 covers 12 residues. In germline, CDR1 is LGHDT, CDR2 YNNKEL (reference sequence). The TCR beta cDNA libraries contained unique molecular identifiers. Input populations of about 0.9 to 10 million T cells gave rise to some 500,000 cDNA molecules. TCRdb redid the calling of the PCR reads with MiXCR, one entry per CDR3 protein. The repertoire holds roughly 800,000 distinct CDR3 sequences, about 50% seen once, with about 4.5% in the top ten. This chain uses TRBV3-1 with TRBJ2-7; D may be TRBD2 (5 bases). The specimen sequenced was blood. The sequence came from a girl aged 10-17 years with multiple sclerosis. CDR3 in DNA: TGTGCCAGCAGTCGAGGGTACTTCGAGCAGTACTTC. It is translated as CASSRGYFEQYF.